Listed below are T cell receptor beta chains from one sample, sequenced in a study of cytomegalovirus exposure and HLA in healthy donors. Measured with immunoSEQ multiplex PCR; TCRdb has only the in-frame clones, and not every one. The sample gives around 200,000 clones, roughly 80% of which show up once; around 0.69% is in the top ten. Sequencing was performed on PBMCs. These receptors were collected from a boy between 10 and 17 years old in good health and CMV-seronegative. The CDR3 runs from the conserved cysteine through the conserved F or W.

V gene	J gene	CDR3 protein
TRBV9	TRBJ1-5	CASSVGQGLGQPQHF
TRBV29-1	TRBJ2-2	CSAGGLAELTGELFF
TRBV4-1	TRBJ1-1	CASSHRSGLGAEAFF
TRBV30	TRBJ2-1	CAWNKGLAALNEQFF
TRBV6-5	TRBJ1-2	CASSRQVGEIYGYTF
TRBV7-2	TRBJ2-1	CASSPGRVSYEQFF
TRBV2	TRBJ2-7	CASSMDTLSYEQYF
TRBV4-2	TRBJ1-5	CASSQGPGIGQPQHF
TRBV15	TRBJ1-6	CATSRSQAAWNSPLHF
TRBV13	TRBJ2-1	CASSTSGRARVF
TRBV19	TRBJ2-2	CASRLAGITGELFF
TRBV5-1	TRBJ1-1	CASSLDGRGRDEAFF
TRBV19	.	CASSPSQGSYEQYF